This T cell receptor (beta chain) was profiled in a study of shared clonotypes between healthy human individuals. General study findings and limits: It was observed that 4% to 6% of naive CD4 clonotypes were shared across several donors. Relative to their counterparts shared across all four donors, non-shared clonotypes exhibited diminished generation probabilities.

The CDR3 consists of 16 residues. Trimming pared 4 bases from V and 6 bases from J, leaving 18 bases between. Per the germline V gene, CDR1 is PRHDT and CDR2 is FYEKMQ (reference sequence). For this clone: Its antigen is undetermined.

A deep-level run was used for the assay. Replicate PCRs from sorted subsets contained approximately 200 ng DNA, which is roughly 30,000 T cell genomes. Produced via immunoSEQ multiplex PCR; TCRdb's table is partial and in-frame only. The table records a few million clones, over 85% of them present only once. This TCR was sampled from a young man in good health. Some clones in this sample may be carry-over from other donors' samples. Sequencing was carried out using naive CD4+ T cells from PBMCs. This sample's subset: CD45RA+ positively selected. The V call is TRBV13, the J call TRBJ2-2; D ambiguous. The CDR3 is CASSSLGLINAGELFF. The CDR3 DNA is TGTGCCAGCAGCTCCTTAGGATTGATAAACGCCGGGGAGCTGTTTTTT.